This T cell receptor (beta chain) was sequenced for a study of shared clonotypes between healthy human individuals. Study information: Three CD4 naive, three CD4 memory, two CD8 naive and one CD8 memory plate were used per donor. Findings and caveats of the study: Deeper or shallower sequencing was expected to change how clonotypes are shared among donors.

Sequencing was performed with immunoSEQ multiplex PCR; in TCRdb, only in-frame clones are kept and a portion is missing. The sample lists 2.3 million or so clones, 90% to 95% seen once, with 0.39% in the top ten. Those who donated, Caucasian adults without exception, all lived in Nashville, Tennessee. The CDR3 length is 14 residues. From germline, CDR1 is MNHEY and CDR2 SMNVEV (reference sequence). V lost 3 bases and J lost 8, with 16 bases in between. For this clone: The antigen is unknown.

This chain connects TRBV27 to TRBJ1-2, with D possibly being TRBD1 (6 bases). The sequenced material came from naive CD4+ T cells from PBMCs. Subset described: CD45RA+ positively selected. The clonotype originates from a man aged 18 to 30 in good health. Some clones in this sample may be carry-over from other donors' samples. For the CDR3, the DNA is TGTGCCAGCAGTTTCACAGGGCTCGAGAGAGGCTACACCTTC. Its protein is CASSFTGLERGYTF.